The clone carrying this T cell receptor (beta chain) was found many times. The antigen remains unidentified. After removal of 0 bases from V and 7 bases from J, the junction contained 6 bases not matched to a gene. Germline CDR1 is LNHNV and CDR2 is YYDKDF (reference sequence). The CDR3 loop spans 15 amino acids. This record belongs to a study of T cells in Graves' hyperthyroidism and ophthalmopathy. General study findings and limits: Blood also showed most of the thyroid clonotypes that were expanded above 0.001.

RNA transcripts served as the template for amplifying TCR beta CDR3 regions. Researchers ran a first-round RT-PCR on the TCR CDR3 using the HTBI primer set. TCRdb fed the multiplex PCR reads into MiXCR, producing one record per CDR3 protein. This table holds some 510,000 distinct CDR3 sequences, around 21% found once. The sample comprised blood. The source of this sequence is a young man with Graves' hyperthyroidism. The chain employs TRBV15 and TRBJ1-5; 7 bases agree with TRBD1. The CDR3 loop reads CATSRDQGEWQPQHF. For the CDR3, the DNA is TGTGCCACCAGCAGAGATCAGGGGGAGTGGCAGCCCCAGCATTTT.